The T cell receptor (beta chain) described here comes from a study of cytomegalovirus exposure and HLA in healthy donors. The CDR3 sequence is 12 residues long. The ends lost 9 bases at V and 5 bases at J; junction bases unmatched: 6. Germline CDR1 MDHEN, CDR2 SYDVKM. This clone was counted a single time. Both 60 Vbeta primers and 13 Jbeta primers went into the PCR. Profiling relied on immunoSEQ multiplex PCR, and the TCRdb table lists in-frame clones only, not all of them. The repertoire holds roughly 160,000 clones, about 80% seen once, with about 4% in the top ten. The receptor was isolated from a man aged 30-40 years in good health and CMV-seropositive. The V and J genes are TRBV28 and TRBJ2-7; 8 nucleotides agree with TRBD1. The sample comprised PBMCs. CDR3 loop: CASSDRANEQYF. CDR3 in DNA: TGTGCCAGTTCGGACAGGGCTAACGAGCAGTACTTC.